Included here is one T cell receptor (beta chain) sequence, with context. Some clones are missing from TCRdb's copy, which holds only in-frame ones; the method was immunoSEQ multiplex PCR. Of around 15,000 clones listed, roughly 87% were seen once; the top ten hold less than 35%. The CDR3 extends over 14 amino acids. The junction had 9 bases not matched to a gene; V was cut back by 5 bases and J by 5 bases. Germline assignment: CDR1 SGDLS and CDR2 YYNGEE. This sample is part of a study of somatic mutations in cytotoxic T cells in rheumatoid arthritis. The chain has TRBV9 and TRBJ1-1, with TRBD1 identical over 7 bases. This TCR was recovered from an adult with rheumatoid arthritis. The sample consisted of CD8+ T cells sorted from blood. CDR3 bases: TGTGCCAGCAGAGCAGGGGGAGGAACAACTGAAGCTTTCTTT. Its translation is CASRAGGGTTEAFF.